Following are 2 T cell receptor beta chains from one sample sequenced in a study of CD8 T cells in Susac syndrome. Random hexamers primed reverse transcription of about 0.45 to 1 ug RNA. TCRdb fed the immunoSEQ multiplex PCR reads into MiXCR, producing one record per CDR3 protein. The data hold 250,000 or so distinct CDR3 sequences, with 90% to 95% observed a single time. Material: CD4+ T cells from PBMCs. Every receptor here comes from a human donor with multiple sclerosis.

The V call is TRBV5-4, the J call TRBJ2-2, with 8 bases that match TRBD1. Germline V gene lookup returns CDR1 SGHNT and CDR2 YYREEE (reference sequence). V lost 6 bases to trimming and J lost 5 bases; unmatched junction nucleotides: 15. The CDR3 is made up of 17 amino acids. CDR3 region: CASTLTLQGAVTGELFF. DNA of the CDR3: TGTGCCAGCACCCTCACCTTGCAGGGGGCCGTAACCGGGGAGCTGTTTTTT. The complete variable domain, with remaining parts taken from reference TRBV5-4 and TRBJ2-2, reads ETGVTQSPTHLIKTRGQQVTLRCSSQSGHNTVSWYQQALGQGPQFIFQYYREEENGRGNFPPRFSGLQFPNYSSELNVNALELDDSALYLCASTLTLQGAVTGELFFGEGSRLTVL.

The rearrangement joins TRBV29-1 to TRBJ2-2; 9 bases match TRBD2. CDR1 and CDR2 (germline): SQVTM, ANQGSEA. The length of the CDR3 is 13 residues. V shed 6 bases, J shed 4 bases, and the junction held 3 bases outside the gene matches. The CDR3 coding sequence is TGCAGCGTGGTGCGGGGGGGCACCGGGGAGCTGTTTTTT. As protein: CSVVRGGTGELFF.